This TCR beta chain was identified during a study of early T cells in non-severe SARS-CoV-2 infection. Study-level information: RNA in bulk from unsorted whole blood was sequenced, and chains were unpaired. Study findings and constraints: In VDJdb matching, anti-spike CD8 responses were favored while private and CD4 specificities went missing.

V gave up 4 bases and J gave up 5 bases, with 18 bases separating them. CDR1 and CDR2 from the germline V gene are MDHEN and SYDVKM. The CDR3 extends over 15 amino acids. Attachment of unique molecular identifiers to individual cDNA molecules was performed. Each CDR3 protein is one row after TCRdb ran MiXCR on the 5' RACE reads. The sample has 68,000 or so distinct CDR3 sequences, around 9.9% seen once; the top ten hold 6.4%. As for this clonotype: Its specificity is unknown.

The TCR was taken from an adult who was a healthcare worker with PCR-confirmed SARS-CoV-2 infection or an uninfected control (not recorded which). Source material: whole blood. The V call is TRBV28, the J call TRBJ2-7; D is tentatively TRBD1 or TRBD2 (5 bases each). The CDR3 region is CASSSPGSFGHEQYF. The CDR3, as DNA: TGTGCCAGCAGTTCCCCAGGGAGTTTTGGGCACGAGCAGTACTTC.